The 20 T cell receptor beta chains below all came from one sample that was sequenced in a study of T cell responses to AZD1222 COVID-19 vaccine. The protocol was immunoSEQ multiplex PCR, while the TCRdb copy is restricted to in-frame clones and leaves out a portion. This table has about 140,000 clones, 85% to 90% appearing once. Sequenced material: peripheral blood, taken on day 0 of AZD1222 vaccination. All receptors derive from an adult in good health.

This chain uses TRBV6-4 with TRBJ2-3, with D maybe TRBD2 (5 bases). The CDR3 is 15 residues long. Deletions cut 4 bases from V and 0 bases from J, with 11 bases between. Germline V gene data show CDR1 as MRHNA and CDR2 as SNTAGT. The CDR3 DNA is TGTGCCAGCAGTGTCGGCGGGTTAAGCACAGATACGCAGTATTTT. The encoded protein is CASSVGGLSTDTQYF.

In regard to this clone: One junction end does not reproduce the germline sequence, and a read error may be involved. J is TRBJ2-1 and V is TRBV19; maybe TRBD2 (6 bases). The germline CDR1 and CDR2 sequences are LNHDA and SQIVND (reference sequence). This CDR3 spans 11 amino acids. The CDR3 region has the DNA TGTGCCAGTAGTGAACTTCGGGAGTGGATCTTC. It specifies CASSELREWIF.

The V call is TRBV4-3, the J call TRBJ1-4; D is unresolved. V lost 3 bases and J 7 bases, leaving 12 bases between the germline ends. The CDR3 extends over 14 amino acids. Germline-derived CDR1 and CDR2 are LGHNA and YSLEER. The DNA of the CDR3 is TGCGCCAGCAGCCAGACTCGGGTGATTGAAAAACTGTTTTTT. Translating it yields CASSQTRVIEKLFF.

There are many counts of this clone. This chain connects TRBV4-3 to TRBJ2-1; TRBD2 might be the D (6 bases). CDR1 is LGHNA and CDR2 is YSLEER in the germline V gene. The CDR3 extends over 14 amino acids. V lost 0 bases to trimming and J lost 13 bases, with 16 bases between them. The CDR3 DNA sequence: TGCGCCAGCAGCCAAGATCCAACGGGAGCCTTCCAGTTCTTC. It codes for CASSQDPTGAFQFF.

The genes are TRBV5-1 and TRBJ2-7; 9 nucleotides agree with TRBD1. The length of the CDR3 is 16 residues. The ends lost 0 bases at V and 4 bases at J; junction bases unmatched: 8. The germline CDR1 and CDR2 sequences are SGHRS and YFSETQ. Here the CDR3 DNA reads TGCGCCAGCAGCTTGGAGGGACAGGGTCAGACTTACGAGCAGTACTTC. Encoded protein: CASSLEGQGQTYEQYF.

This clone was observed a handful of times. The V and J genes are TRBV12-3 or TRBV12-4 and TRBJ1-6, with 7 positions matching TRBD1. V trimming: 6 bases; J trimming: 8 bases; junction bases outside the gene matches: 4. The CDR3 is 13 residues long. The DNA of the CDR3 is TGTGCCAGCAGACAAACAGGGGATTCACCCCTCCACTTT. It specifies CASRQTGDSPLHF.

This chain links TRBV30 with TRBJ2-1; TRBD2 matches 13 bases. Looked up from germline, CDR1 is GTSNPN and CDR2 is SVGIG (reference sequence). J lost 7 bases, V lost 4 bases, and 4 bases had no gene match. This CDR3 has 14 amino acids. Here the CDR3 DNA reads TGTGCCTGGAATAGACTAGCGGGAGGTAATGAGCAGTTCTTC. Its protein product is CAWNRLAGGNEQFF.

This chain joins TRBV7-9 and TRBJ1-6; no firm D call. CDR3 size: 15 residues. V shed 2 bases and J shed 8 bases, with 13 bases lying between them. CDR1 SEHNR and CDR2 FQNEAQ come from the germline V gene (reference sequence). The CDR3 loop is CASSLQVSADSPLHF. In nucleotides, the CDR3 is TGTGCCAGCAGCTTACAAGTCAGCGCGGATTCACCCCTCCACTTT.

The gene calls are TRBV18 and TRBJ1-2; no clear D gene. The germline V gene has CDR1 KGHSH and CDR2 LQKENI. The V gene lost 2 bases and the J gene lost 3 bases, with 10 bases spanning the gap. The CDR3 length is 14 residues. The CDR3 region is CASSPVAEDYGYTF. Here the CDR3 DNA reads TGTGCCAGCTCACCAGTCGCCGAAGACTATGGCTACACCTTC.

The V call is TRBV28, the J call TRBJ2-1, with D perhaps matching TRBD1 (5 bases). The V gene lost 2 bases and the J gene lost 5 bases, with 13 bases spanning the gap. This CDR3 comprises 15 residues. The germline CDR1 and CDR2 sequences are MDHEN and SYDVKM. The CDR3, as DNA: TGTGCCAGCAGTTTAGGCAGGGTAGTGAACAATGAGCAGTTCTTC. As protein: CASSLGRVVNNEQFF. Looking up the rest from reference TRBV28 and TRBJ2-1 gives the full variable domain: DVKVTQSSRYLVKRTGEKVFLECVQDMDHENMFWYRQDPGLGLRLIYFSYDVKMKEKGDIPEGYSVSREKKERFSLILESASTNQTSMYLCASSLGRVVNNEQFFGPGTRLTVL.

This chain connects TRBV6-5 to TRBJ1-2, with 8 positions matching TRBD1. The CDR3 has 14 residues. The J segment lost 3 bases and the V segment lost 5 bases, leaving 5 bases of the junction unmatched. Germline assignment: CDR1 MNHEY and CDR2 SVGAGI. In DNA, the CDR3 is TGTGCCAGCAGTAGGGACAGGAATGACTATGGCTACACCTTC. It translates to CASSRDRNDYGYTF.

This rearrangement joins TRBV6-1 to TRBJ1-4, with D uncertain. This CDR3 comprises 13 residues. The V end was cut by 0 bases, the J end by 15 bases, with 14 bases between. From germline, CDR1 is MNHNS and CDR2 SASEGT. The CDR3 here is CASSEAGAAAMFF. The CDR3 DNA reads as TGTGCCAGCAGTGAAGCCGGCGCAGCCGCGATGTTTTTT.

This CDR3 is CASSVVGLALTEQFF. The DNA for the CDR3 is TGTGCCAGCAGCGTAGTGGGACTAGCGTTGACTGAGCAGTTCTTC. This sequence joins TRBV9 and TRBJ2-1, with 10 bases matching TRBD2. The CDR3 has 15 amino acids. Losses at the gene ends were 0 bases for V and 9 bases for J; bases not matched to a gene: 6. Germline assignment: CDR1 SGDLS and CDR2 YYNGEE.

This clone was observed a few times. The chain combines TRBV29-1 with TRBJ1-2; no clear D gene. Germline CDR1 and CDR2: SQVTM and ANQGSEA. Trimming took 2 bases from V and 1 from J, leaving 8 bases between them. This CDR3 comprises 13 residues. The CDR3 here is CSVENRLNYGYTF. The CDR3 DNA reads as TGCAGCGTTGAAAACAGACTTAACTATGGCTACACCTTC.

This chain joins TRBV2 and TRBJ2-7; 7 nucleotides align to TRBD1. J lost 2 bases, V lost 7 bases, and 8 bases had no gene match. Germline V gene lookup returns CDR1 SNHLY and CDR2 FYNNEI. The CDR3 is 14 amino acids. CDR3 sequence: CASNLQGFAYEQYF. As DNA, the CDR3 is TGTGCCAGCAATCTACAGGGGTTCGCCTACGAGCAGTACTTC.

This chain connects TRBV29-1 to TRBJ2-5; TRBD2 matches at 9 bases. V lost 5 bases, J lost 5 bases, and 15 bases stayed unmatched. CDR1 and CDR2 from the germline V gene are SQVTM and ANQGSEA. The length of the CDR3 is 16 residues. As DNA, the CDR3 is TGCAGCGTTCAGAGTTTAGCGGGAGAAGGAGTCGAGACCCAGTACTTC. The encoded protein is CSVQSLAGEGVETQYF. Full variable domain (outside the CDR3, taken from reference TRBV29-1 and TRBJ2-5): SAVISQKPSRDICQRGTSLTIQCQVDSQVTMMFWYRQQPGQSLTLIATANQGSEATYESGFVIDKFPISRPNLTFSTLTVSNMSPEDSSIYLCSVQSLAGEGVETQYFGPGTRLLVL.

CDR3 loop: CASTQGAQNTIYF. The CDR3 nucleotides read TGTGCCAGCACTCAGGGGGCTCAGAACACCATATATTTT. The chain employs TRBV2 and TRBJ1-3; the match to TRBD1 covers 8 bases. CDR3 size: 13 residues. In germline, CDR1 is SNHLY, CDR2 FYNNEI. With 7 bases clipped from V and 7 bases from J, the junction kept 6 bases outside the gene matches.

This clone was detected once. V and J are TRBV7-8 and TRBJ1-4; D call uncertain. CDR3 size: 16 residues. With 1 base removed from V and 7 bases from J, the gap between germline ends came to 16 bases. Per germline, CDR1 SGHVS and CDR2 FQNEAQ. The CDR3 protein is CASSLGLGGGSEKLFF. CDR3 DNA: TGTGCCAGCAGCTTAGGTCTCGGCGGAGGGAGTGAAAAACTGTTTTTT.

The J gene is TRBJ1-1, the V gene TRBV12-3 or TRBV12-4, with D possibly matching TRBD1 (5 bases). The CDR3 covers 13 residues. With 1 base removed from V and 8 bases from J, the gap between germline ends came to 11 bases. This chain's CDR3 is CASSLGQRAEAFF. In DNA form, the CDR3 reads TGTGCCAGCAGTTTAGGACAGAGAGCCGAAGCTTTCTTT.

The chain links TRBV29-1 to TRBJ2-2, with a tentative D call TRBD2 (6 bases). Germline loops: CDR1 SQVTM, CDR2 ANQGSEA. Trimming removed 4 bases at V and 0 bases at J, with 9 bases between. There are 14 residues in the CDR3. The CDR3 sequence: CSVAGDSNTGELFF. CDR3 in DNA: TGCAGCGTTGCGGGAGACTCGAACACCGGGGAGCTGTTTTTT.